This T cell receptor beta chain originates from a study of identifying expanded T cells in peripheral blood (dated by TCRdb to between 2018 and 2020). Turning to the overall study: Separate aliquots of the same genomic DNA pool were sequenced to produce technical replicates, and four replicates were compared in pairs.

With regard to this clone: The antigen this receptor binds is unknown. Nothing much larger sits one base from this clone, and base qualities are not available.

During the collection period, no infections or other immune events were recorded for the healthy donors. Blood repertoires from healthy donors were used as a training cohort for calibrating time-dependent variance in a beta-binomial model of differential abundance of T-cell clones. The training cohort was composed of around ten healthy donors, 3 female and 7 male. The donors were between roughly 25 and 70 years old, with an average age of about 40 years. Whole blood, obtained from a commercial supplier, was collected from each healthy donor at three time points spaced approximately two weeks apart. For immunosequencing, genomic DNA was extracted from unsorted whole blood. TCRbeta CDR3 regions were profiled with the immunoSEQ Assay using bias-controlled multiplex PCR amplification of genomic DNA. Concerning the study's data processing: To quantify the absolute abundance of each unique TCRbeta CDR3 region, the sequences were collapsed and filtered. Differential abundance was tested with a binomial (Fisher-equivalent) model and with a beta-binomial model adding time-dependent variance fitted from healthy donors. Clones with fewer than 5 combined templates were removed, and differential abundance was called for clones with a Benjamini-Hochberg FDR below 0.01. Using the form v = (b*log(k)+a)^2, the beta-binomial variance was modeled as a function of the total template count across the two samples. TCRdb re-hosts the immuneACCESS table, in-frame sequences only. Its copies lack some clones; in the studies checked, an unresolved V gene accounts for under half of them, and the cause for the rest is not known. V, J and clone size are taken as reported in that table, and D and trimming were inferred from the DNA itself. The sample table holds 97,000 or so clones, of which about 91% were seen once. The ten largest clonotypes hold 14% of the sample.

Inclusive of the bounding cysteine and phenylalanine, the CDR3 is 15 residues long. Only CDR3 DNA is held: 45 bases, read in frame from base 1. The germline V gene provides CDR1 SGDLS and CDR2 YYNGEE. Deletion took 0 bases off V and 5 bases off J, with a span of 12 bases between the germline ends. What the research found in general, with its limitations: Both the number of clones called differentially abundant and the false-positive rate were significantly reduced by the beta-binomial model across all healthy-donor time intervals. For all healthy donors, the variance in clone template counts between roughly 2-week samples rose significantly as total template count increased. It was expected by the authors that biological variance in healthy repertoires might increase further over much longer intervals, such as months to years. The binomial model flagged about 1.2 differentially abundant clones between technical replicates, compared with approximately 16 over about 2 weeks and 18 to 20 over four weeks.

The clonotype was recovered from a person aged 18 to 70 in good health. The chain is assembled from TRBV9 and TRBJ2-1; the D gene is tentatively TRBD1 or TRBD2, each matching 5 bases. The sequencing input was blood. The bases are TGTGCCAGCAGCGTAGGGCTGGGGGATGACAATGAGCAGTTCTTC. Its translation is CASSVGLGDDNEQFF.